These T cell receptor beta chains were read from a single sample in a study of beta chain features in type 1 diabetes. Libraries were prepared by immunoSEQ multiplex PCR; TCRdb keeps only in-frame clonotypes and omits some of them. The sample holds roughly 700,000 clones, roughly 13% seen once. Input material: naive CD4+ T cells from blood. The receptors originated from a man between 18 and 29 years old with type 1 diabetes. Each CDR3 is given with its conserved first and last residue. A D gene is named only where the DNA matches it firmly. Expanded clones get a size class; other rows say once, few or many, or leave the size out.

NA | TRBJ1-5 | TRBV28 | NA | CASSVKGGRQDF | TGTGCCAGCAGTGTAAAGGGAGGCCGCCAGGATTTT
few | TRBJ2-4 | TRBV19 | TRBD1 | CASSIDLQGSLKNIQYF | TGTGCCAGTAGTATAGATCTACAGGGGAGTCTCAAAAACATTCAGTACTTC
few | TRBJ2-7 | TRBV4-2 | NA | CASSQQASVSYEQYF | TGTGCCAGCAGCCAACAGGCTAGCGTGTCCTACGAGCAGTACTTC
NA | TRBJ1-1 | TRBV5-1 | NA | CASSLAGSNTEAFF | TGCGCCAGCAGCTTGGCAGGCTCGAACACTGAAGCTTTCTTT
few | TRBJ2-3 | TRBV4-2 | NA | CASSQEEQGTQYF | TGTGCCAGCAGCCAAGAAGAACAGGGTACGCAGTATTTT
NA | TRBJ2-7 | TRBV18 | NA | CASSQGDGDEQYF | TGTGCCAGCTCACAGGGGGATGGTGACGAGCAGTACTTC
few | TRBJ1-1 | TRBV19 | NA | CASSIPGMGTEAFF | TGTGCCAGTAGTATCCCGGGGATGGGCACTGAAGCTTTCTTT
NA | TRBJ2-5 | TRBV4-1 | TRBD1 | CASSPTGVQETQYF | TGCGCCAGCAGCCCGACAGGGGTCCAAGAGACCCAGTACTTC
few | TRBJ2-1 | TRBV28 | TRBD2 | CASSTRGDREQFF | TGTGCCAGCAGTACCCGGGGGGACCGGGAGCAGTTCTTC
few | TRBJ1-5 | TRBV10-2 | NA | CASSELQVSNQPQHF | TGCGCCAGCAGTGAGTTGCAGGTTAGCAATCAGCCCCAGCATTTT
NA | TRBJ2-7 | TRBV7-9 | TRBD1 | CASSWDRGAYEQYF | TGTGCCAGCAGCTGGGACAGGGGGGCCTACGAGCAGTACTTC
NA | TRBJ2-6 | TRBV5-1 | NA | CASSLPRGSGANVLTF | TGCGCCAGCAGCTTACCCAGGGGAAGTGGGGCCAACGTCCTGACTTTC
NA | TRBJ2-5 | TRBV10-3 | NA | CAISDPGGLKETQYF | TGTGCCATCAGTGACCCCGGAGGACTTAAAGAGACCCAGTACTTC
few | TRBJ2-3 | TRBV11-2 | NA | CASSPLGPTPDTQYF | TGTGCCAGCAGCCCGCTTGGTCCTACGCCAGATACGCAGTATTTT
NA | TRBJ2-7 | TRBV6-5 | NA | CASSYSSDSSYEQYF | TGTGCCAGCAGTTACTCGTCGGACAGCTCCTACGAGCAGTACTTC
NA | TRBJ2-5 | TRBV7-3 | TRBD2 | CASSSGRAGETQYF | TGTGCCAGCAGCTCTGGGAGGGCGGGGGAGACCCAGTACTTC
NA | TRBJ1-6 | TRBV28 | TRBD1 | CASSPGTGRNSPLHF | TGTGCCAGCAGCCCTGGGACAGGACGAAATTCACCCCTCCACTTT
NA | TRBJ1-3 | TRBV9 | NA | CASSAQNSGNTIYF | TGTGCCAGCAGCGCCCAGAACAGTGGAAACACCATATATTTT
few | TRBJ2-7 | TRBV6-6 | NA | CASGSYEQYF | TGTGCCAGCGGATCCTACGAGCAGTACTTC
NA | TRBJ2-7 | TRBV5-1 | TRBD1 | CASSPGTALSYEQYF | TGCGCCAGCAGCCCGGGGACAGCACTAAGCTACGAGCAGTACTTC
NA | TRBJ1-1 | TRBV29-1 | NA | CSVDRLGATATVWNTEAFF | TGCAGCGTTGACCGGTTAGGGGCAACCGCAACGGTATGGAACACTGAAGCTTTCTTT
few | TRBJ2-2 | TRBV29-1 | NA | CSVGAGTNTGELFF | TGCAGCGTTGGGGCGGGGACGAACACCGGGGAGCTGTTTTTT
few | TRBJ2-3 | TRBV6-5 | TRBD2 | CASGTSGVTDTQYF | TGTGCCAGCGGAACTAGCGGGGTTACAGATACGCAGTATTTT
NA | TRBJ2-7 | TRBV29-1 | TRBD1 | CSVDTGGYEQYF | TGCAGCGTAGATACAGGGGGCTACGAGCAGTACTTC
few | TRBJ2-7 | TRBV25-1 | TRBD1 | CASSEWTGATYEQYF | TGTGCCAGCAGTGAATGGACAGGGGCTACCTACGAGCAGTACTTC